The source of this T cell receptor (beta chain) is a study of blood T cells in healthy people across ages. Points from the study as a whole: A strong correlation between TCR beta diversity and naive T cell percentage was seen. TCR beta diversity per million T cells fell roughly linearly with age. Estimated diversity across one million T cells was deemed an underestimate.

V was cut by 5 bases and J by 8 bases, with 10 bases left in between. CDR1 MNHNS and CDR2 SASEGT come from the germline V gene. CDR3 length equals 12 residues. Samples each yielded at least 6 micrograms of total RNA. This clonotype was recorded only once. No antigen is known for it. Primed by a sample-barcoded 5' primer and a J-beta primer mix, a second PCR proceeded for about 6 to 11 cycles. TCRdb re-analysed the 5' RACE reads in MiXCR, keeping a single row per CDR3 protein. The sample records fewer than 2,000,000 distinct CDR3 sequences, more than 35% being singletons. The sequence was obtained from a human donor in good health. The sequenced sample was blood. The rearrangement links TRBV6-1 to TRBJ2-1; D is possibly TRBD2 (5 bases). The CDR3: CASSPTRYEQFF. CDR3 nucleotides: TGTGCCAGCAGTCCAACTAGGTATGAGCAGTTCTTC.